These T cell receptor beta chains were read from a single sample in a study of blood T cells in healthy people across ages. MiXCR, run by TCRdb on the 5' RACE reads, gives a single entry per CDR3 protein. In the table there are approximately 800,000 distinct CDR3 sequences, around 36% of which are singletons. Specimen: blood. All receptors come from a man aged 18-30 years in good health. Each CDR3 is given with its conserved first and last residue. Fields, in order: clone size, D gene, V gene, J gene, CDR3 protein, CDR3 DNA. The D gene is left open where the match is weak. Expanded clones get a size class; other rows say once, few or many, or leave the size out.

NA	NA	TRBV5-4	TRBJ2-7	CASSPDSGEYNEQYF	TGTGCCAGCAGCCCGGATAGTGGGGAGTACAATGAGCAGTACTTC
NA	NA	TRBV4-3	TRBJ2-7	CASSQTHKDSHYEQYF	TGCGCCAGCAGCCAGACTCATAAGGACAGTCACTACGAGCAGTACTTC
NA	NA	TRBV3-1	TRBJ1-2	CASSQLIQGYGYTF	TGTGCCAGCAGCCAGCTTATCCAAGGTTATGGCTACACCTTC
few	TRBD1	TRBV12-3/TRBV12-4	TRBJ1-1	CASSLADREAEAFF	TGTGCCAGCAGTTTAGCGGACAGGGAGGCTGAAGCTTTCTTT
few	TRBD2	TRBV7-2	TRBJ2-3	CASSIGGLVDGTDTQYF	TGTGCCAGCAGCATTGGCGGACTAGTTGACGGCACAGATACGCAGTATTTT
NA	NA	TRBV30	TRBJ1-1	CAWSVNTEAFF	TGTGCCTGGAGTGTCAACACTGAAGCTTTCTTT
NA	TRBD1	TRBV20-1	TRBJ1-5	CSARELTGGTGGNQPQHF	TGCAGTGCTAGAGAACTGACAGGGGGCACGGGGGGGAATCAGCCCCAGCATTTT
NA	NA	TRBV6-2/TRBV6-3	TRBJ2-3	CASSYSTDTDTQYF	TGTGCCAGCAGTTACTCGACGGACACAGATACGCAGTATTTT
NA	TRBD1	TRBV9	TRBJ2-5	CASSVTGDLRETQYF	TGTGCCAGCAGTGTTACAGGGGATCTTAGGGAGACCCAGTACTTC
few	NA	TRBV11-2	TRBJ2-1	CASSLFPGLGPEYNEQFF	TGTGCCAGCAGCTTATTTCCGGGGCTAGGGCCGGAATACAATGAGCAGTTCTTC
NA	NA	TRBV29-1	TRBJ1-2	CSVERDPGIDGYTF	TGCAGCGTTGAAAGGGACCCCGGGATTGATGGCTACACCTTC
once	NA	TRBV20-1	TRBJ2-6	CSARRDAGANVLTF	TGCAGTGCTAGGAGGGACGCTGGGGCCAACGTCCTGACTTTC
NA	TRBD1	TRBV14	TRBJ2-1	CASSTDRQACNEQFF	TGTGCCAGCAGCACGGACAGGCAAGCCTGCAATGAGCAGTTCTTC
few	NA	TRBV5-1	TRBJ2-3	CASSLGMWGTDTQYF	TGCGCCAGCAGCTTGGGGATGTGGGGCACAGATACGCAGTATTTT
NA	NA	TRBV5-1	TRBJ2-3	CASSSSADSQGSTDTQYF	TGCGCCAGCAGCTCATCCGCCGATTCACAGGGTAGCACAGATACGCAGTATTTT
many	TRBD1	TRBV12-3/TRBV12-4	TRBJ1-2	CATMDRGNYGYTF	TGTGCCACCATGGACAGGGGGAACTATGGCTACACCTTC
once	TRBD2	TRBV5-1	TRBJ2-5	CASSEGTSGALGFDEQYF	TGCGCCAGCAGCGAGGGGACTAGCGGGGCCCTGGGGTTCGATGAGCAGTACTTC
NA	NA	TRBV4-1	TRBJ1-4	CASSPSGLGNEKLFF	TGCGCCAGCAGCCCTTCAGGGCTTGGTAATGAAAAACTGTTTTTT
few	TRBD1	TRBV12-5	TRBJ1-1	CASGLGPTGEAFF	TGTGCTAGTGGTTTGGGCCCGACAGGGGAAGCTTTCTTT
NA	NA	TRBV18	TRBJ2-3	CASSPSERLYTDTQYF	TGTGCCAGCTCACCAAGCGAGAGACTCTACACAGATACGCAGTATTTT
NA	TRBD1	TRBV7-9	TRBJ1-1	CASSGPGGFTEAFF	TGTGCCAGCAGCGGGCCAGGGGGATTCACTGAAGCTTTCTTT
NA	NA	TRBV20-1	TRBJ2-7	CSARANEQYF	TGCAGTGCGCGAGCGAATGAGCAGTACTTC
many	NA	TRBV5-1	TRBJ2-5	CASSSERFQETQYF	TGCGCCAGCAGCTCAGAGCGGTTTCAAGAGACCCAGTACTTC
NA	NA	TRBV5-5	TRBJ2-6	CASSRRGDQSGANVLTF	TGTGCCAGCAGCCGCAGGGGAGACCAATCCGGGGCCAACGTCCTGACTTTC
NA	NA	TRBV4-1	TRBJ1-1	CASSPPKQGGGNTEAFF	TGCGCCAGCAGCCCACCTAAACAGGGAGGAGGGAACACTGAAGCTTTCTTT
many	TRBD1	TRBV28	TRBJ2-1	CASNRGNSNEQFF	TGTGCCAGCAACAGGGGGAATAGCAATGAGCAGTTCTTC
NA	TRBD1	TRBV12-3/TRBV12-4	TRBJ1-4	CASKGTGWANEKLFF	TGTGCCAGCAAAGGGACAGGGTGGGCTAATGAAAAACTGTTTTTT
NA	NA	TRBV27	TRBJ1-3	CASSTRGTLAGNTIYF	TGTGCCAGCAGTACGCGGGGGACCCTCGCTGGAAACACCATATATTTT
many	TRBD1	TRBV4-2	TRBJ2-7	CASSPDRDEQYF	TGTGCCAGCAGCCCGGACAGGGACGAGCAGTACTTC
NA	TRBD2	TRBV7-2	TRBJ2-7	CASSLWGGDYEQYF	TGTGCCAGCAGCTTATGGGGGGGGGACTACGAGCAGTACTTC
NA	NA	TRBV27	TRBJ2-1	CASSVFRENNEQFF	TGTGCCAGCAGTGTATTCCGGGAAAACAATGAGCAGTTCTTC
few	NA	TRBV7-2	TRBJ2-6	CASSLGGVNVLTF	TGTGCCAGCAGCTTAGGTGGGGTCAACGTCCTGACTTTC
many	NA	TRBV20-1	TRBJ2-3	CSARGGGLTDTQYF	TGCAGTGCCCGAGGGGGGGGACTCACAGATACGCAGTATTTT
NA	TRBD2	TRBV20-1	TRBJ2-2	CSANRLAGGTGELFF	TGCAGTGCTAACAGGCTAGCGGGGGGGACCGGGGAGCTGTTTTTT